The sequence of this T cell receptor beta chain was determined in a study of OX40 agonist ivuxolimab in advanced cancers. At the level of the study: Recorded diagnoses for dose-escalation patients were hepatocellular carcinoma, melanoma, renal cell or head and neck cancer. General study points: Some nonresponders likewise displayed low normalized T-cell clonal expansion. Both CD4+ and CD8+ T cell populations in blood had undergone clonal expansion by week 6 at 0.1 to 3.0 mg/kg.

With respect to this clone: Its antigen is currently unknown.

The repertoire was sequenced with immunoSEQ multiplex PCR; TCRdb's copy has only in-frame clones and lacks some. The table lists some 94,000 clones, 91% of them singletons. There are 20 residues in the CDR3. Germline CDR1 MGHRA, CDR2 YSYEKL. The V and J ends lost 0 bases and 5 bases, in that order; junction bases with no gene match: 14. Cycle 7 day 1, cycle 4 day 1, and baseline were the timepoints at which blood was sampled. The origin of this receptor is an adult with an advanced solid tumor such as melanoma, head and neck, liver or kidney cancer. V is TRBV4-1 and J is TRBJ2-3; 13 nucleotides match TRBD2. The sample in question was CD4+ or CD8+ T cells sorted from blood, obtained in a trial of the OX40 agonist ivuxolimab. DNA for the CDR3: TGCGCCAGCAGCCAAGATTCCGGACTAGCGGGAGCCCCCCAGGGAGATACGCAGTATTTT. Its translation: CASSQDSGLAGAPQGDTQYF.